This is a list of T cell receptor beta chains from one sample in a study of CD8 T cells in Susac syndrome. TCRdb reprocessed the immunoSEQ multiplex PCR reads with MiXCR, giving one entry per CDR3 protein. The sample yields 180,000 or so distinct CDR3 sequences, approximately 96% seen once. Material for sequencing was CD4+ T cells from PBMCs. These receptors all stem from a human donor with multiple sclerosis. The CDR3 runs from the conserved cysteine through the conserved F or W. D genes are given only for firm matches. Size tells how often a clone was seen (once, few, many) or the class of an expanded clone, and some rows leave it out.

>-|-|TRBJ1-2|14|TRBV19
TGTGCCAGTAGTACGCGGGTACTAGCACCGGGCTACACCTTC
CASSTRVLAPGYTF
>-|-|TRBJ2-1|13|TRBV7-2
TGTGCCAGCAGCTTAGAACCGGGGTTCGAGCAGTTCTTC
CASSLEPGFEQFF
>-|-|TRBJ2-3|12|TRBV29-1
TGCAGCGTTGAAAGTGGGGGTGATACGCAGTATTTT
CSVESGGDTQYF
>-|TRBD1|TRBJ2-3|15|TRBV7-9
TGTGCCAGCAGCCCATCGGGACAGCAAACAGATACGCAGTATTTT
CASSPSGQQTDTQYF
>-|-|TRBJ2-5|13|TRBV12-3/TRBV12-4
TGTGCCAGCAGTTATAGGACGCAAGAGACCCAGTACTTC
CASSYRTQETQYF
>-|TRBD2|TRBJ2-5|17|TRBV27
TGTGCCAGCAGATTCTATAGCGGGGGGGCCAATGGTGAGACCCAGTACTTC
CASRFYSGGANGETQYF
>-|-|TRBJ2-7|14|TRBV3-1
TGTGCCAGCAGCGTAACGGAATTCACCTACGAGCAGTACTTC
CASSVTEFTYEQYF
>-|TRBD1|TRBJ1-6|16|TRBV27
TGTGCCAGCAGTTCGCTACGGGACAGGCCCGGTCGGCCCCTCCACTTT
CASSSLRDRPGRPLHF
>-|-|TRBJ1-2|10|TRBV29-1
TGCAGCGTTGAGGGGGATGGCTACACCTTC
CSVEGDGYTF
>once|-|TRBJ2-1|12|TRBV11-1
TGTGCCAGCAGCCACGGTGCGGGCGAGCAGTTCTTC
CASSHGAGEQFF
>-|TRBD2|TRBJ2-1|15|TRBV24-1
TGTGCCACCAGTGATTCATCAGCGGGGTACAATGAGCAGTTCTTC
CATSDSSAGYNEQFF
>-|-|TRBJ2-7|11|TRBV20-1
TGCAGTGCTGGGAGTGCACACGAGCAGTACTTC
CSAGSAHEQYF
>-|-|TRBJ2-7|12|TRBV2
TGTGCCCACTCGCGGCAGCTCTACGAGCAGTACTTC
CAHSRQLYEQYF
>-|-|TRBJ2-7|14|TRBV5-1
TGCGCCAGCAGTACCTCGGCACAGGGATACGAGCAGTACTTC
CASSTSAQGYEQYF
>once|-|TRBJ2-1|13|TRBV29-1
TGCACCACCGCACAGGAGCTCTACAATGAGCAGTTCTTC
CTTAQELYNEQFF
>-|TRBD1|TRBJ1-2|16|TRBV30
TGTGCCTGGAGTCCTTGGGGACAGGGGGCGATCTATGGCTACACCTTC
CAWSPWGQGAIYGYTF
>-|TRBD1|TRBJ2-7|15|TRBV20-1
TGCAGTGCTAGGCCTCCGGGACAGGTAACCTACGAGCAGTACTTC
CSARPPGQVTYEQYF
>-|-|TRBJ2-1|14|TRBV3-1
TGTGCCAGCAGCCAAGATGGGGTTCACAATGAGCAGTTCTTC
CASSQDGVHNEQFF
>-|-|TRBJ2-1|14|TRBV30
TGTGCCTGGACTGATTCTGGGGGTCCGGGTGAGCAGTTCTTC
CAWTDSGGPGEQFF
>-|TRBD1|TRBJ1-1|12|TRBV20-1
TGCAGTGCTAGACCGACAGGGGCCGAAGCTTTCTTT
CSARPTGAEAFF
>-|TRBD2|TRBJ2-7|17|TRBV3-1
TGTGCCAGCAGCCAAGAAGTAGCGGGGATAAGCTCCTACGAGCAGTACTTC
CASSQEVAGISSYEQYF
>-|-|TRBJ2-7|14|TRBV20-1
TGCAGTGCTAATTCGGACAGCCATCCTGGGGAGCAGTACTTC
CSANSDSHPGEQYF
>-|-|TRBJ2-1|15|TRBV6-1
TGTGCCAGCAGTGAAGGACGGGGTTCCTACAATGAGCAGTTCTTC
CASSEGRGSYNEQFF
>-|-|TRBJ1-1|14|TRBV5-1
TGCGCCAGCAGCTTGGATCCAGGGGTGGGGGAAGCTTTCTTT
CASSLDPGVGEAFF
>once|-|TRBJ2-7|13|TRBV20-1
TGCAGTGCTTACAGCTTAAACTCCTACGAGCAGTACTTC
CSAYSLNSYEQYF
>-|TRBD2|TRBJ2-2|16|TRBV25-1
TGTGCCAGCAGAAGCAAAGGGACTAGCCTCACCGGGGAGCTGTTTTTT
CASRSKGTSLTGELFF
>-|-|TRBJ1-2|16|TRBV9
TGTGCCAGCAGCGCCCACCGGGGGTCCAATAACTATGGCTACACCTTC
CASSAHRGSNNYGYTF
>once|TRBD2|TRBJ2-1|16|TRBV6-6
TGTGCCAGCAGTGGCGGACTAGCGGACTCCTACAATGAGCAGTTCTTC
CASSGGLADSYNEQFF
>once|-|TRBJ1-6|13|TRBV7-2
TGTGCCAGCAGCTTAAGTGTCAATTCACCCCTCCACTTT
CASSLSVNSPLHF
>-|TRBD1|TRBJ1-3|13|TRBV6-1
TGTGCCAGCAGTTTTGACAGGGCCAACACCATATATTTT
CASSFDRANTIYF
>-|-|TRBJ1-2|14|TRBV3-1
TGTGCCAGCAGCCAAGAGGGCCTACCAAGTGGCTACACCTTC
CASSQEGLPSGYTF
>-|-|TRBJ1-6|16|TRBV21-1
TGTGCCAGCAGCAAAGGGGCTGGACATGATGGATCACCCCTCCACTTT
CASSKGAGHDGSPLHF
>-|-|TRBJ1-4|15|TRBV6-2/TRBV6-3
TGTGCCAGCAGTTACGGTGGCGGTACTAATGAAAAACTGTTTTTT
CASSYGGGTNEKLFF
>-|TRBD1|TRBJ2-3|15|TRBV7-8
TGTGCCAGCAGCTTACGGACAGGGAGCACAGATACGCAGTATTTT
CASSLRTGSTDTQYF
>once|-|TRBJ1-2|13|TRBV12-3/TRBV12-4
TGTGCCAGCAGTTTAGTGTGGAACTATGGCTACACCTTC
CASSLVWNYGYTF
>-|-|TRBJ1-1|13|TRBV13
TGTGCCAGCAGCCCTTCGGGGCCCTCAAGAGCTTTCTTT
CASSPSGPSRAFF
>-|-|TRBJ2-3|11|TRBV19
TGTGCCAGTAGTATTGAAGATACGCAGTATTTT
CASSIEDTQYF
>-|TRBD2|TRBJ2-3|16|TRBV6-2/TRBV6-3
TGTGCCAGCAACGGACTAGCGGGGGCCCACACAGATACGCAGTATTTT
CASNGLAGAHTDTQYF
>-|-|TRBJ2-1|15|TRBV12-3/TRBV12-4
TGTGCCAGCAGTCCCCCAGGGAAATTGAGCGATGAGCAGTTCTTC
CASSPPGKLSDEQFF
>-|-|TRBJ1-5|16|TRBV12-3/TRBV12-4
TGTGCCAGCAGGTCTGACGCTCGGGGTTCCAATCAGCCCCAGCATTTT
CASRSDARGSNQPQHF
>-|TRBD2|TRBJ2-3|15|TRBV30
TGTGCCTGCAAGGGCCCCTCGGGAGGAGCAGATACGCAGTATTTT
CACKGPSGGADTQYF
>-|-|TRBJ1-4|10|TRBV9
TGTGCCAGCAGCTTCCCAAGACTGTTTTTT
CASSFPRLFF
>-|TRBD1|TRBJ2-7|14|TRBV30
TGTGCCTGGGTCGACAGGGGCTCCTTGTACGAGCAGTACTTC
CAWVDRGSLYEQYF
>-|-|TRBJ1-6|15|TRBV25-1
TGTGCCAGCAGTGAATCAGCAGGGCCTAATTCACCCCTCCACTTT
CASSESAGPNSPLHF
>-|-|TRBJ1-1|13|TRBV20-1
TGCAGTGCAGCGGGGTGGAGTGACACTGAAGCTTTCTTT
CSAAGWSDTEAFF